This TCR beta chain was profiled in a study of cytomegalovirus exposure and HLA in healthy donors. 60 Vbeta and 13 Jbeta primers were used in PCR. TCRdb's table, derived via immunoSEQ multiplex PCR, lists solely in-frame clones and lacks some. Of around 160,000 clones listed, around 73% are singletons. Turning to this clone: The antigen is unknown.

Deletions cut 1 base from V and 5 bases from J, with 11 bases between. Germline V lookup: CDR1 LGHNA, CDR2 YSLEER. The CDR3 has 15 residues. Broader study findings: As was reported, the classifier diagnosed cytomegalovirus status with high specificity and sensitivity. There were some public TCRs occurring in many donors, but most TCR sequences were rare. Within the data, a cluster of highly shared sequence variants was likely a sequencing artifact.

The sequencing input was PBMCs. The chain carries TRBV4-3 and TRBJ2-2; a possible D gene is TRBD2 (5 bases). The receptor was isolated from a woman younger than 30 in good health and CMV-seronegative. The CDR3 region has the DNA TGCGCCAGCAGCCAAGGTGACGGGGTAACCGGGGAGCTGTTTTTT. Translation: CASSQGDGVTGELFF.